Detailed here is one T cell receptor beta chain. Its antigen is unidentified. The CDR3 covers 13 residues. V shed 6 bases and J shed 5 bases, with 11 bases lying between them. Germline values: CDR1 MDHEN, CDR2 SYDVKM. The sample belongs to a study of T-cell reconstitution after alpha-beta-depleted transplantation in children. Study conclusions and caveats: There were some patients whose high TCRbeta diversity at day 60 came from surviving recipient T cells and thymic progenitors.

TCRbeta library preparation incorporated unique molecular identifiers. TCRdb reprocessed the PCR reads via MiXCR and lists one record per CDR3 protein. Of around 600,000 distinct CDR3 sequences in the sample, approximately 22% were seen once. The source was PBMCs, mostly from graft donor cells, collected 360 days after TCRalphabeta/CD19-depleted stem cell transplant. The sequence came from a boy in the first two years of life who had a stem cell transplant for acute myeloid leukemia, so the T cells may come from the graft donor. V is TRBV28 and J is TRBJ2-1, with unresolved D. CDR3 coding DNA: TGTGCCAGCAGATCCGGCCCAAACAATGAGCAGTTCTTC. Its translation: CASRSGPNNEQFF.